This T cell receptor beta chain was captured in a study of OX40 agonist ivuxolimab in advanced cancers. This table comes from immunoSEQ multiplex PCR, and its TCRdb copy is limited to in-frame clones, with some not included. The sample carries about 130,000 clones, just over 90% recorded once. The sequences come from CD4+ or CD8+ T cells sorted from blood, collected in a trial of the OX40 agonist ivuxolimab. The origin of this receptor is an adult with an advanced solid tumor such as melanoma, head and neck, liver or kidney cancer.

CDR3 nucleotide sequence: TGTGCCAGCAGTTCCCACCCGGGACAACATAATGAAAAACTGTTTTTT. Encoded protein: CASSSHPGQHNEKLFF. V usage is TRBV28 and J usage is TRBJ1-4; a possible D gene is TRBD1 (6 bases). V was pared by 4 bases and J by 4 bases, with 16 bases between. The CDR3 runs 16 residues. Germline-derived CDR1 and CDR2 are MDHEN and SYDVKM.